The 31 T cell receptor beta chains below were found in one sample sequenced in a study of blood T cell repertoires in COVID-19. Clones were sequenced by immunoSEQ multiplex PCR, and TCRdb holds only the in-frame ones, with some missing. The sample gives roughly 220,000 clones, more than 65% of which show up once; more than 1.2% is in the top ten. The specimen was peripheral blood. The receptors were gathered from a woman between 40 and 50 years old who had recovered from COVID-19.

In its sample, this clone was seen once. The genes are TRBV6-2 or TRBV6-3 and TRBJ2-2; 9 bases agree with TRBD1. Germline loops: CDR1 MNHEY, CDR2 SVGEGT. V lost 5 bases to trimming and J lost 3 bases; unmatched junction nucleotides: 4. The length of the CDR3 is 15 residues. CDR3 nucleotides: TGTGCCAGCAGTCCGGGACAGGGCTACACCGGGGAGCTGTTTTTT. Translation gives CASSPGQGYTGELFF.

The chain has TRBV6-2 or TRBV6-3 and TRBJ1-3; no definite D call. Per the germline V gene, CDR1 is MNHEY and CDR2 is SVGEGT. The CDR3 has 12 amino acids. The V end lost 2 bases, the J end lost 4 bases, and 3 bases lay between the germline ends. The CDR3 region has the DNA TGTGCCAGCAGTTACGAGGGAAACACCATATATTTT. This codes for CASSYEGNTIYF.

The gene calls are TRBV18 and TRBJ1-6; D is undetermined. The germline V and J ends were trimmed by 2 bases and 8 bases, with 13 bases remaining between them. This CDR3 has 15 residues. In germline, CDR1 is KGHSH, CDR2 LQKENI. For the CDR3, the DNA is TGTGCCAGCTCACCAGGAGAGTCCGGAGATTCACCCCTCCACTTT. The encoded protein is CASSPGESGDSPLHF.

The CDR3 DNA follows: TGTGCCAGTAGGCGGGCCTCCTACGAGCAGTACTTC. Protein: CASRRASYEQYF. This chain uses TRBV19 with TRBJ2-7; tentatively, D is TRBD2 (5 bases). CDR1 and CDR2 (germline): LNHDA, SQIVND (reference sequence). The CDR3 sequence is 12 residues long. The V end was cut by 6 bases, the J end by 0 bases, with 6 bases between.

The rearrangement joins TRBV6-5 to TRBJ2-3; 10 bases map to TRBD2. Germline V CDR1 and CDR2: MNHEY, SVGAGI. The CDR3 is 15 residues long. Germline trimming cut 6 bases from V and 2 bases from J; bases unmatched to any gene: 5. CDR3 in amino acids: CASSILAGDTDTQYF. CDR3 bases: TGTGCCAGCAGCATCCTAGCGGGGGACACAGATACGCAGTATTTT.

V and J are TRBV3-1 (or the pseudogene TRBV3-2) and TRBJ2-3; TRBD2 matches 9 bases. Losses at the gene ends were 4 bases for V and 11 bases for J; bases not matched to a gene: 7. CDR3 size: 13 residues. The germline V gene has CDR1 LGHDT and CDR2 YNNKEL (reference sequence). CDR3 nucleotide sequence: TGTGCCAGCAGCCCTTCTCCTAGCGGGGAGCAGTATTTT. It translates to CASSPSPSGEQYF.

This clone was recorded only once. The J gene is TRBJ1-1, the V gene TRBV5-1; TRBD1 agrees at 8 bases. Germline CDR1 is SGHRS and CDR2 is YFSETQ. This CDR3 region has 15 residues. J was trimmed by 0 bases and V by 4 bases; bases with no gene match: 5. CDR3 DNA: TGCGCCAGCAGCGGACCGGGACAGGTGAACACTGAAGCTTTCTTT. It yields the protein CASSGPGQVNTEAFF.

About this clone: An end of the junction does not agree with germline; a read error may underlie this. The rearrangement joins TRBV7-9 to TRBJ2-5; 9 bases are a match to TRBD2. CDR3 size: 16 residues. Germline V gene sequence: CDR1 SEHNR, CDR2 FQNEAQ (reference sequence). As DNA, the CDR3 is TGTGCCAGCAGTTTTGGGCTAGCGGGGACCCAAGGGACCCAGTACTTC. This encodes CASSFGLAGTQGTQYF.

V usage is TRBV7-8 and J usage is TRBJ2-1; maybe TRBD1 (6 bases). Germline CDR1 is SGHVS and CDR2 is FQNEAQ. The CDR3 is 14 amino acids. Trimming shortened V by 5 bases and J by 3 bases, and 11 bases separated the two germline ends. CDR3 DNA sequence: TGTGCCAGCAGCCACGAGGGGGACTACAATGAGCAGTTCTTC. Translating gives CASSHEGDYNEQFF.

This chain uses TRBV30 with TRBJ2-5; 8 positions agree with TRBD1. The V gene end was trimmed by 6 bases and the J gene end by 8 bases; junction bases not matched to a gene: 5. CDR3 size: 11 residues. The V gene's germline CDR1 is GTSNPN and CDR2 SVGIG (reference sequence). The CDR3 sequence is CACHRGITQYF. CDR3 sequence (DNA): TGTGCCTGCCACAGGGGGATAACCCAGTACTTC. Full variable domain (outside the CDR3, taken from reference TRBV30 and TRBJ2-5): SQTIHQWPATLVQPVGSPLSLECTVEGTSNPNLYWYRQAAGRGLQLLFYSVGIGQISSEVPQNLSASRPQDRQFILSSKKLLLSDSGFYLCACHRGITQYFGPGTRLLVL.

This rearrangement joins TRBV6-5 to TRBJ1-1, with 8 bases that match TRBD1. CDR1 is MNHEY, CDR2 SVGAGI, per germline. This CDR3 region has 13 residues. Trimming at V came to 6 bases and at J to 11 bases, leaving 11 bases not matched to a gene. The CDR3 protein is CASSPGQGRLAFF. In DNA form, the CDR3 reads TGTGCCAGCAGCCCCGGACAGGGCAGGTTGGCTTTCTTT.

The rearrangement links TRBV15 to TRBJ1-2; possibly TRBD1 for D (5 bases). Trimming took off 3 bases at V and 1 base at J, with 9 bases between the two ends. This CDR3 is built from 14 residues. Per the germline V gene, CDR1 is LNHNV and CDR2 is YYDKDF (reference sequence). The CDR3 loop reads CATSRGGVNYGYTF. The CDR3 DNA reads as TGTGCCACCAGCAGGGGGGGGGTTAACTATGGCTACACCTTC.

This clone came up once. The chain uses TRBV5-6 and TRBJ2-5; maybe TRBD1 (5 bases). Between the trimmed V and J ends, which lost 2 bases and 5 bases, there was a span of 10 bases. CDR3 length: 13 residues. Germline CDR1 and CDR2: SGHDT and YYEEEE. CDR3 residues: CASSLTGDETQYF. The CDR3 nucleotides read TGTGCCAGCAGCTTAACAGGTGATGAGACCCAGTACTTC.

This clone was seen only a few times. The chain combines TRBV7-9 with TRBJ1-1, with D uncertain. Per the germline V gene, CDR1 is SEHNR and CDR2 is FQNEAQ (reference sequence). The ends were cut back, 2 bases at V and 3 bases at J, with 7 bases in the middle. The CDR3 is 13 amino acids. CDR3 residues: CASSLSPDTEAFF. The CDR3 nucleotides are TGTGCCAGCAGCTTATCGCCAGACACTGAAGCTTTCTTT. The variable domain in full, completed from reference TRBV7-9 and TRBJ1-1, reads DTGVSQNPRHKITKRGQNVTFRCDPISEHNRLYWYRQTLGQGPEFLTYFQNEAQLEKSRLLSDRFSAERPKGSFSTLEIQRTEQGDSAMYLCASSLSPDTEAFFGQGTRLTVV.

The chain carries TRBV5-4 and TRBJ2-3; D is possibly TRBD2 (5 bases). The CDR3 sequence is 15 residues long. Trimming removed 0 bases at V and 4 bases at J, with 12 bases between. Germline assignment: CDR1 SGHNT and CDR2 YYREEE (reference sequence). The CDR3 DNA is TGTGCCAGCAGCTTGGTGGACTCCCTCCCAGATACGCAGTATTTT. Encoded protein: CASSLVDSLPDTQYF. Complete variable domain (other parts from reference TRBV5-4 and TRBJ2-3): ETGVTQSPTHLIKTRGQQVTLRCSSQSGHNTVSWYQQALGQGPQFIFQYYREEENGRGNFPPRFSGLQFPNYSSELNVNALELDDSALYLCASSLVDSLPDTQYFGPGTRLTVL.

This chain connects TRBV28 to TRBJ1-2; maybe TRBD1 (5 bases). With 4 bases removed from V and 7 bases from J, the gap between germline ends came to 13 bases. CDR3 length: 13 residues. Germline CDR1 MDHEN, CDR2 SYDVKM. CDR3 nucleotide sequence: TGTGCCAGCAGTTGGGGGAGGGAGGGTGGCTACACCTTC. This encodes CASSWGREGGYTF.

This clone was recorded a few times. The chain has TRBV6-5 and TRBJ2-3; 12 bases align to TRBD2. The germline V gene has CDR1 MNHEY and CDR2 SVGAGI. The CDR3 length is 15 residues. V trimming: 5 bases; J trimming: 2 bases; junction bases outside the gene matches: 2. The CDR3 DNA reads as TGTGCCAGCAGTAGGACTAGCGGGGTCACAGATACGCAGTATTTT. It yields the protein CASSRTSGVTDTQYF.

This rearrangement joins TRBV30 to TRBJ1-1, with a weak D call TRBD1 (5 bases). The CDR3 sequence is 16 residues long. Between the trimmed V and J ends, which lost 2 bases and 0 bases, there was a span of 16 bases. Per the germline V gene, CDR1 is GTSNPN and CDR2 is SVGIG (reference sequence). CDR3 in DNA: TGTGCCTGGAGTTTTGGGCAGGGTATGATGAACACTGAAGCTTTCTTT. Translating gives CAWSFGQGMMNTEAFF. Together with reference TRBV30 and TRBJ1-1, the CDR3 gives the full variable domain: SQTIHQWPATLVQPVGSPLSLECTVEGTSNPNLYWYRQAAGRGLQLLFYSVGIGQISSEVPQNLSASRPQDRQFILSSKKLLLSDSGFYLCAWSFGQGMMNTEAFFGQGTRLTVV.

The chain couples TRBV5-1 to TRBJ2-5; D is unresolved. V lost 0 bases, J lost 5 bases, and 11 bases lay in between. CDR3 length equals 14 residues. CDR1 is SGHRS, CDR2 YFSETQ, per germline. CDR3 DNA sequence: TGCGCCAGCAGCTTGGCCGTTAGTGATGAGACCCAGTACTTC. This gives the protein CASSLAVSDETQYF.

V is TRBV9 and J is TRBJ1-5, with TRBD1 matching 9 bases. The length of the CDR3 is 15 residues. Germline loops: CDR1 SGDLS, CDR2 YYNGEE. V shed 2 bases, J shed 7 bases, and the junction held 7 bases outside the gene matches. The CDR3 bases are TGTGCCAGCAGCGTTGGGACAGGGTCTGGCCAGCCCCAGCATTTT. This translates into CASSVGTGSGQPQHF.

The chain uses TRBV5-1 and TRBJ2-5; D is unresolved. Germline-derived CDR1 and CDR2 are SGHRS and YFSETQ. Between the trimmed V and J ends, which lost 2 bases and 3 bases, there was a span of 17 bases. The CDR3 is 16 amino acids. The CDR3 sequence is CASSFTVRAVKETQYF. For the CDR3, the DNA is TGCGCCAGCAGCTTTACAGTTCGAGCCGTAAAAGAGACCCAGTACTTC.

The chain couples TRBV11-3 to TRBJ2-1; unclear D gene. The CDR3 covers 16 residues. Trimming left V 3 bases short and J 5 bases short, with 17 bases between. Germline CDR1 is SGHNT and CDR2 is YENEEA. CDR3 loop: CASSLSPSLQDNEQFF. CDR3 nucleotides: TGTGCCAGCAGCTTGAGCCCTTCGTTGCAGGACAATGAGCAGTTCTTC.

This clone was counted between two and nine times. The chain recombines TRBV2 with TRBJ1-5; D gene unclear. Germline-derived CDR1 and CDR2 are SNHLY and FYNNEI. The CDR3 spans 15 residues. V lost 1 base and J 5 bases, leaving 12 bases between the germline ends. This CDR3 reads CASSEERAGDQPQHF. The CDR3 DNA reads as TGTGCCAGCAGTGAAGAGAGGGCTGGAGATCAGCCCCAGCATTTT. Looking up the rest from reference TRBV2 and TRBJ1-5 gives the full variable domain: EPEVTQTPSHQVTQMGQEVILRCVPISNHLYFYWYRQILGQKVEFLVSFYNNEISEKSEIFDDQFSVERPDGSNFTLKIRSTKLEDSAMYFCASSEERAGDQPQHFGDGTRLSIL.

The chain employs TRBV2 and TRBJ1-1; D ambiguous. The CDR3 contains 13 residues. Per germline, CDR1 SNHLY and CDR2 FYNNEI. V shed 7 bases and J shed 3 bases, with 12 bases lying between them. The CDR3 nucleotides read TGTGCCAGCACCCGCCAGGAGGACACTGAAGCTTTCTTT. It yields the protein CASTRQEDTEAFF.

The V and J genes are TRBV3-1 (or the pseudogene TRBV3-2) and TRBJ1-3, with a possible D match to TRBD1 (6 bases). Deletions cut 2 bases from V and 4 bases from J, with 12 bases between. The CDR3 is 15 residues long. CDR1 is LGHDT, CDR2 YNNKEL, per germline (reference sequence). Here the CDR3 DNA reads TGTGCCAGCAGCCAAACAGGGATCTCAGGAAACACCATATATTTT. Protein product: CASSQTGISGNTIYF.

The rearrangement uses TRBV28 and TRBJ2-3, with 7 bases lining up with TRBD1. CDR3 length: 14 amino acids. Germline CDR1 is MDHEN and CDR2 is SYDVKM. J lost 6 bases, V lost 3 bases, and 6 bases had no gene match. Here the CDR3 reads CASSFTGAWDTQYF. CDR3 DNA sequence: TGTGCCAGCAGTTTCACAGGGGCCTGGGATACGCAGTATTTT.

The chain uses TRBV10-3 and TRBJ1-2; TRBD1 matches 10 bases. Germline V lookup: CDR1 ENHRY, CDR2 SYGVKD. The V gene end was trimmed by 2 bases and the J gene end by 10 bases; junction bases not matched to a gene: 7. The CDR3 length is 14 residues. CDR3 nucleotide sequence: TGTGCCATCAGTGAGGCTGGGGACAGGGGAGTCTACACCTTC. Translating it yields CAISEAGDRGVYTF.

The J gene is TRBJ1-1, the V gene TRBV6-5, with TRBD1 as a possible D gene (5 bases). The CDR3 loop spans 14 amino acids. V dropped 5 bases and J dropped 1 base, with 11 bases sitting between them. Per the germline V gene, CDR1 is MNHEY and CDR2 is SVGAGI. DNA for the CDR3: TGTGCCAGCAGTCGACCGGGGGGGAACACTGAAGCTTTCTTT. As protein: CASSRPGGNTEAFF.

The J gene is TRBJ2-3, the V gene TRBV5-1, with 7 bases that match TRBD1. The CDR3 totals 14 residues. Germline CDR1 reads SGHRS; CDR2 reads YFSETQ. Trimming took 7 bases from V and 0 from J; bases not matched to a gene: 5. The CDR3 sequence is CASRDSSSTDTQYF. In nucleotides, the CDR3 is TGCGCCAGCCGGGACAGCTCTAGCACAGATACGCAGTATTTT.

V is TRBV28 and J is TRBJ2-3; 8 nucleotides agree with TRBD1. The V gene end was trimmed by 7 bases and the J gene end by 1 base; junction bases not matched to a gene: 7. The CDR3 length is 15 residues. CDR1 and CDR2 (germline): MDHEN, SYDVKM. The CDR3 nucleotides are TGTGCCAGCACCACTCCGGGACAGGGCACAGATACGCAGTATTTT. Its translation: CASTTPGQGTDTQYF.

This clone was seen more than once but under ten times. The chain joins TRBV9 to TRBJ1-6; a weak D match, TRBD1 (6 bases). Germline V gene sequence: CDR1 SGDLS, CDR2 YYNGEE. This CDR3 has 16 residues. Trimming removed 4 bases from V and 9 bases from J, with 20 bases in between. The CDR3 here is CASSPGGSREGSPLHF. The CDR3 DNA sequence: TGTGCCAGCAGCCCGGGGGGCAGTCGCGAGGGTTCACCCCTCCACTTT.